This T cell receptor (beta chain) was recovered during a study of shared clonotypes between healthy human individuals. Points from the study as a whole: Memory subsets generally showed smaller estimated richness than naive subsets did. In the sorted subsets, rarefaction showed sequencing was incomplete despite large depth.

Approximately 220 ng DNA, 30,000 or so T cell genomes, went into each sorted-subset replicate PCR. Measured with immunoSEQ multiplex PCR; TCRdb has only the in-frame clones, and not every one. The table lists 1.5 million to 2.5 million clones, roughly 94% of them singletons, with roughly 1.2% in the top ten. To note about this clone: Its antigen is unknown.

In germline, CDR1 is SGDLS, CDR2 YYNGEE. The CDR3 consists of 15 residues. V was clipped by 0 bases and J by 3 bases, with 12 bases between them. The naive CD8 subset, CD45RO-negative cells positively selected for CCR7, excluded terminally differentiated effector memory CD45RA+ cells. The source material was naive CD8+ T cells sorted from blood. The chain has TRBV9 and TRBJ1-2, with D unclear. The clonotype comes from a man aged 18 to 30 in good health. This CDR3 reads CASSVEPPRDYGYTF. The CDR3 DNA follows: TGTGCCAGCAGCGTAGAACCCCCCCGGGACTATGGCTACACCTTC.